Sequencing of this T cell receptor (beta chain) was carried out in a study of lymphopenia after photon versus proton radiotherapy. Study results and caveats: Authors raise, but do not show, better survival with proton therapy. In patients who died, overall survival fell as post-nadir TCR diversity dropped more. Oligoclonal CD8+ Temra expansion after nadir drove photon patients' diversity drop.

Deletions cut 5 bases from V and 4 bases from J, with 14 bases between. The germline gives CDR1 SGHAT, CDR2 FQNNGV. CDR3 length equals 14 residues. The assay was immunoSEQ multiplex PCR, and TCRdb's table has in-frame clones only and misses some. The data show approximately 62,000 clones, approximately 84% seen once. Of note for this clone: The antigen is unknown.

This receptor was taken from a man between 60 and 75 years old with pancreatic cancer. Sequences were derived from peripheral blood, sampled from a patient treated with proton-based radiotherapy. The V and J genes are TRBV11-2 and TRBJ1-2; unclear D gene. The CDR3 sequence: CASSPLSGFYGYTF. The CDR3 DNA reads TGTGCCAGCAGCCCCCTTTCGGGGTTCTATGGCTACACCTTC.